This T cell receptor beta chain emerged from a study of blood T cell repertoires in COVID-19. About the study: PBMCs, B-cell-depleted T cells, or T cells were the source of the cDNA or gDNA that made up the material.

J gave up 4 bases and V 2 bases, and 9 bases lay outside the gene matches. The CDR3 is 17 residues long. The germline CDR1 and CDR2 sequences are SGHDN and FVKESK. The protocol was immunoSEQ multiplex PCR, while the TCRdb copy is restricted to in-frame clones and leaves out a portion. The table includes 250,000 to 300,000 clones, about 86% detected once. This sequence was found in a man aged 25-40 years with acute COVID-19. The specimen was PBMCs or T cells enriched from blood (not recorded which). The chain recombines TRBV14 with TRBJ1-4, with 8 bases aligning to TRBD1. The CDR3 bases are TGTGCCAGCAGCCAATCCCTTAGGGGACAGGATAATGAAAAACTGTTTTTT. Its protein product is CASSQSLRGQDNEKLFF.